Below are 30 T cell receptor beta chains sequenced from a single sample in a study of T cells in Graves' hyperthyroidism and ophthalmopathy. RNA transcripts gave rise to amplified TCR beta CDR3 regions. First-round RT-PCR of the TCR CDR3 relied on the HTBI primer set. TCRdb processed the multiplex PCR reads anew with MiXCR; each CDR3 protein has one entry. The repertoire includes approximately 360,000 distinct CDR3 sequences, roughly 25% of them detected once, and about 73% sits in the top ten. The sequenced sample was blood. The receptors were sampled from a man aged 50-59 years with Graves' hyperthyroidism.

This clonotype appeared many times. The chain uses TRBV20-1 and TRBJ2-7; 7 bases align to TRBD2. With 0 bases clipped from V and 0 bases from J, the junction kept 5 bases outside the gene matches. Germline values: CDR1 DFQATT, CDR2 SNEGSKA (reference sequence). This CDR3 region has 15 residues. The CDR3 nucleotides are TGCAGTGCTAGAGATCTTAGCGGGCCCTCCTACGAGCAGTACTTC. This encodes CSARDLSGPSYEQYF.

This clonotype was seen a handful of times. V is TRBV6-5 and J is TRBJ2-7; the D is unclear. This CDR3 is built from 13 residues. Trimming stripped 2 bases from V and 1 base from J, with 6 bases between. Germline V gene lookup returns CDR1 MNHEY and CDR2 SVGAGI. CDR3 in DNA: TGTGCCAGCAGTTACGTCAGATCCTACGAGCAGTACTTC. Amino acid sequence: CASSYVRSYEQYF.

In this sample, this clonotype turned up a few times. The V gene is TRBV25-1, the J gene TRBJ2-5, with TRBD2 matching 9 bases. The junction had 1 base not matched to a gene; V was cut back by 3 bases and J by 5 bases. The CDR3 loop spans 13 amino acids. CDR1 is MGHDK and CDR2 is SYGVNS in the germline V gene. CDR3 nucleotides: TGTGCCAGCAGTGACGGACTAGCGGAGACCCAGTACTTC. Translated: CASSDGLAETQYF.

This clonotype was seen a few times. This chain joins TRBV5-6 and TRBJ2-5; 8 nucleotides line up with TRBD1. V was clipped by 2 bases and J by 5 bases; unmatched bases: 8. CDR1 SGHDT and CDR2 YYEEEE come from the germline V gene. CDR3 size: 15 residues. CDR3 in amino acids: CASSLGSGGRETQYF. CDR3 coding DNA: TGTGCCAGCAGCTTAGGTTCAGGGGGCCGTGAGACCCAGTACTTC. Full variable domain (rest looked up from reference TRBV5-6 and TRBJ2-5): DAGVTQSPTHLIKTRGQQVTLRCSPKSGHDTVSWYQQALGQGPQFIFQYYEEEERQRGNFPDRFSGHQFPNYSSELNVNALLLGDSALYLCASSLGSGGRETQYFGPGTRLLVL.

This sequence joins TRBV19 and TRBJ2-7; D gene uncertain. The germline V and J ends were trimmed by 5 bases and 2 bases, with 10 bases remaining between them. The germline V gene has CDR1 LNHDA and CDR2 SQIVND (reference sequence). The CDR3 sequence is 13 residues long. The CDR3 bases are TGTGCCAGTAGTCTGGACGAGACCTACGAGCAGTACTTC. Its protein product is CASSLDETYEQYF.

The chain carries TRBV11-2 and TRBJ2-1, with D possibly TRBD1 on 6 matching bases. The V and J ends lost 0 bases and 8 bases respectively, with 14 bases between them. From germline, CDR1 is SGHAT and CDR2 FQNNGV. This CDR3 has 15 amino acids. CDR3 amino acids: CASSLDWAQGHEQFF. CDR3 bases: TGTGCCAGCAGCTTAGATTGGGCTCAGGGGCATGAGCAGTTCTTC.

The chain uses TRBV6-1 and TRBJ2-7; TRBD2 aligns across 8 bases. Germline V gene sequence: CDR1 MNHNS, CDR2 SASEGT. With 7 bases clipped from V and 3 bases from J, the junction kept 8 bases outside the gene matches. CDR3 length equals 14 residues. The CDR3 sequence: CASTSAGALYEQYF. The CDR3 nucleotides read TGTGCCAGCACCTCAGCGGGGGCCCTCTACGAGCAGTACTTC.

Only a few counts were recorded for this clonotype. This chain uses TRBV7-8 with TRBJ1-5; the D is unclear. Germline-derived CDR1 and CDR2 are SGHVS and FQNEAQ. The CDR3 runs 14 residues. Trimming left V 5 bases short and J 0 bases short, with 8 bases between. The CDR3 reads CASSPGYSNQPQHF. As DNA, the CDR3 is TGTGCCAGCAGCCCCGGTTATAGCAATCAGCCCCAGCATTTT.

The chain joins TRBV2 to TRBJ2-2; tentatively, D is TRBD2 (6 bases). The ends were cut back, 2 bases at V and 4 bases at J, with 14 bases in the middle. Germline CDR1 reads SNHLY; CDR2 reads FYNNEI. The CDR3 length is 16 residues. CDR3: CASSERAGSSTGELFF. CDR3 sequence (DNA): TGTGCCAGCAGTGAAAGGGCGGGGTCGAGCACCGGGGAGCTGTTTTTT.

This clonotype occurred once. J is TRBJ2-1 and V is TRBV3-1, with D unclear. There are 17 residues in the CDR3. The germline gives CDR1 LGHDT, CDR2 YNNKEL (reference sequence). Between the trimmed V and J ends, which lost 0 bases and 2 bases, there was a span of 14 bases. The CDR3 protein is CASSQDIGRKPYNEQFF. The CDR3 nucleotides are TGTGCCAGCAGCCAAGATATTGGACGGAAACCCTACAATGAGCAGTTCTTC.

The V and J genes are TRBV20-1 and TRBJ2-7; the match to TRBD2 covers 9 bases. In germline, CDR1 is DFQATT, CDR2 SNEGSKA (reference sequence). The trim removed 4 bases at V and 5 bases at J, leaving 18 bases unmatched. The CDR3 loop spans 17 amino acids. The chain's CDR3 is CSAISSSGNWGRHEQYF. The CDR3, as DNA: TGCAGTGCTATAAGCTCTAGCGGGAATTGGGGCCGGCACGAGCAGTACTTC.

The chain has TRBV6-5 and TRBJ2-2; D gene ambiguous. Trimming removed 0 bases at V and 0 bases at J, with 11 bases between. The CDR3 runs 17 residues. The germline V gene encodes CDR1 MNHEY and CDR2 SVGAGI. The CDR3: CASSYSGRSANTGELFF. As DNA, the CDR3 is TGTGCCAGCAGTTACTCGGGCAGATCCGCGAACACCGGGGAGCTGTTTTTT.

The chain joins TRBV29-1 to TRBJ2-7, with D hard to call. The V end was cut by 3 bases, the J end by 2 bases, with 11 bases between. CDR1 and CDR2 from the germline V gene are SQVTM and ANQGSEA. CDR3 length equals 13 residues. CDR3 region: CSVEMADAYEQYF. The CDR3 nucleotides are TGCAGCGTTGAGATGGCGGACGCCTACGAGCAGTACTTC.

This clonotype was observed at least ten times. The rearrangement links TRBV7-2 to TRBJ1-2, with D perhaps TRBD1 (5 bases). CDR3 size: 16 residues. Germline values: CDR1 SGHTA, CDR2 FQGNSA. Between the trimmed V and J ends, which lost 5 bases and 7 bases, there was a span of 23 bases. The CDR3 protein is CASSQDPGWGAGGYTF. The CDR3 nucleotides are TGTGCCAGCAGCCAAGACCCGGGGTGGGGCGCAGGTGGCTACACCTTC.

This clonotype was recorded a few times. The chain carries TRBV3-1 and TRBJ2-2; D remains ambiguous. V lost 2 bases to trimming and J lost 6 bases, with 7 bases between them. Germline V CDR1 and CDR2: LGHDT, YNNKEL (reference sequence). This CDR3 has 13 amino acids. This CDR3 reads CASSQTVPGELFF. The CDR3 bases are TGTGCCAGCAGCCAAACGGTGCCCGGGGAGCTGTTTTTT.

This clonotype was counted ten times or more. The chain employs TRBV2 and TRBJ2-7; TRBD2 matches 12 bases. From germline, CDR1 is SNHLY and CDR2 FYNNEI. V lost 7 bases to trimming and J lost 5 bases; unmatched junction nucleotides: 3. The CDR3 is 13 residues long. CDR3 loop: CASKGLAGNEQYF. Written as DNA, the CDR3 is TGTGCCAGCAAAGGACTAGCGGGAAACGAGCAGTACTTC.

CDR3 amino acids: CASSPLELTDTQYF. CDR3 nucleotide sequence: TGTGCCAGCAGCCCCCTCGAGTTGACAGATACGCAGTATTTT. The V and J genes are TRBV3-1 and TRBJ2-3; no firm D call. Trimming removed 4 bases at V and 3 bases at J, with 11 bases between. The CDR3 extends over 14 amino acids. Germline values: CDR1 LGHDT, CDR2 YNNKEL (reference sequence).

This clonotype was detected ten times or more. The chain joins TRBV11-2 to TRBJ1-5; D is possibly TRBD1 (6 bases). Germline assignment: CDR1 SGHAT and CDR2 FQNNGV. Trimming took off 1 base at V and 3 bases at J, with 10 bases between the two ends. CDR3 size: 15 residues. The CDR3 spells CASSLVTGHNQPQHF. CDR3 coding DNA: TGTGCCAGCAGCTTAGTCACAGGGCACAATCAGCCCCAGCATTTT.

The sample holds many counts of this clonotype. This chain uses TRBV27 with TRBJ2-2, with 11 bases identical to TRBD2. Trimming at V came to 2 bases and at J to 2 bases, leaving 7 bases not matched to a gene. CDR3 size: 18 residues. CDR1 and CDR2 (germline): MNHEY, SMNVEV (reference sequence). CDR3: CASSLKGLAEINTGELFF. In nucleotides, the CDR3 is TGTGCCAGCAGTTTAAAGGGACTAGCGGAGATAAACACCGGGGAGCTGTTTTTT.

Only a few counts were recorded for this clonotype. The V and J genes are TRBV2 and TRBJ1-1, with D maybe TRBD1 (6 bases). V lost 3 bases, J lost 4 bases, and 6 bases lay in between. The CDR3 has 12 residues. Per the germline V gene, CDR1 is SNHLY and CDR2 is FYNNEI. Here the CDR3 DNA reads TGTGCCAGCAGTGACAGGGGCACTGAAGCTTTCTTT. Translating gives CASSDRGTEAFF.

This sequence joins TRBV27 and TRBJ2-1; perhaps TRBD1 as D (6 bases). Germline values: CDR1 MNHEY, CDR2 SMNVEV (reference sequence). Trimming removed 4 bases at V and 0 bases at J, with 10 bases between. The CDR3 is 15 amino acids. CDR3 region: CASSWDTYSYNEQFF. In DNA form, the CDR3 reads TGTGCCAGCAGTTGGGACACCTACTCCTACAATGAGCAGTTCTTC.

The chain uses TRBV5-4 and TRBJ2-3, with TRBD2 matching over 9 bases. J gave up 4 bases and V 4 bases, and 13 bases lay outside the gene matches. Germline V gene data show CDR1 as SGHNT and CDR2 as YYREEE (reference sequence). The CDR3 totals 17 residues. CDR3 protein: CASSPGDAGGPADTQYF. CDR3 DNA: TGTGCCAGCAGCCCAGGGGACGCGGGAGGGCCCGCAGATACGCAGTATTTT. The full variable domain, with the rest looked up from reference TRBV5-4 and TRBJ2-3, is ETGVTQSPTHLIKTRGQQVTLRCSSQSGHNTVSWYQQALGQGPQFIFQYYREEENGRGNFPPRFSGLQFPNYSSELNVNALELDDSALYLCASSPGDAGGPADTQYFGPGTRLTVL.

This clonotype was seen many times. The rearrangement links TRBV27 to TRBJ2-1; TRBD2 matches at 8 bases. Germline V lookup: CDR1 MNHEY, CDR2 SMNVEV (reference sequence). V lost 6 bases and J lost 2; bases outside the gene matches: 6. There are 15 residues in the CDR3. This CDR3 is CASRLAGATYNEQFF. The CDR3 region has the DNA TGTGCCAGCAGGCTAGCGGGCGCGACCTACAATGAGCAGTTCTTC.

This clonotype showed up just a few times. The chain couples TRBV18 to TRBJ2-1; 14 nucleotides match TRBD2. The germline V gene encodes CDR1 KGHSH and CDR2 LQKENI. The V segment lost 3 bases and the J segment 9 bases; nucleotides outside the gene matches: 4. CDR3 length: 15 amino acids. Here the CDR3 DNA reads TGTGCCAGCTCACCGGGACTAGCGGGAGTGGTTGAGCAGTTCTTC. Protein product: CASSPGLAGVVEQFF. Together with reference TRBV18 and TRBJ2-1, the CDR3 gives the full variable domain: NAGVMQNPRHLVRRRGQEARLRCSPMKGHSHVYWYRQLPEEGLKFMVYLQKENIIDESGMPKERFSAEFPKEGPSILRIQQVVRGDSAAYFCASSPGLAGVVEQFFGPGTRLTVL.

The chain links TRBV7-7 to TRBJ2-2, with 13 nucleotides matching TRBD2. This CDR3 has 16 residues. CDR1 and CDR2 from the germline V gene are SSHAT and FNYEAQ (reference sequence). CDR3 region: CASGGLAGVRTGELFF. The CDR3 bases are TGTGCTAGCGGCGGACTAGCGGGAGTGAGGACCGGGGAGCTGTTTTTT.

In its sample, this clonotype was seen many times. This chain connects TRBV24-1 to TRBJ1-1; D is perhaps TRBD1 (6 bases). The CDR3 contains 14 residues. The germline V and J ends were trimmed by 3 bases and 4 bases, with 11 bases remaining between them. CDR1 and CDR2 (germline): KGHDR, SFDVKD. This CDR3 reads CATSDPGAGTEAFF. The CDR3 DNA is TGTGCCACCAGTGATCCGGGGGCGGGCACTGAAGCTTTCTTT.

V gene TRBV6-2 or TRBV6-3 combines with J gene TRBJ2-1; the match to TRBD2 covers 9 bases. V lost 2 bases, J lost 10 bases, and 0 bases stayed unmatched. This CDR3 is built from 12 residues. Per germline, CDR1 MNHEY and CDR2 SVGEGT. In nucleotides, the CDR3 is TGTGCCAGCAGTTACGGACTAGCGGAGCAGTTCTTC. Translation gives CASSYGLAEQFF.

In its sample, this clonotype was seen many times. This chain joins TRBV11-1 and TRBJ2-7; 8 bases agree with TRBD2. The V and J ends lost 8 bases and 0 bases, in that order; junction bases with no gene match: 6. Looked up from germline, CDR1 is SGHAT and CDR2 is FQDESV (reference sequence). The CDR3 has 14 amino acids. The CDR3 loop is CASGTSGFSYEQYF. CDR3 sequence (DNA): TGTGCCAGCGGAACTAGCGGATTCTCCTACGAGCAGTACTTC.

This clonotype appeared a few times. V and J are TRBV5-1 and TRBJ2-7; TRBD2 matches 8 bases. This CDR3 has 16 residues. V lost 0 bases and J lost 5; bases outside the gene matches: 10. The germline V gene encodes CDR1 SGHRS and CDR2 YFSETQ. The CDR3 sequence is CASSLASGRIWDEQYF. The CDR3 bases are TGCGCCAGCAGCTTGGCGAGCGGGAGAATTTGGGACGAGCAGTACTTC.

The gene calls are TRBV5-1 and TRBJ1-4; D is undetermined. V dropped 0 bases and J dropped 5 bases, with 8 bases sitting between them. Looked up from germline, CDR1 is SGHRS and CDR2 is YFSETQ. This CDR3 spans 14 amino acids. CDR3 sequence: CASSLVPANEKLFF. CDR3 DNA: TGCGCCAGCAGCTTGGTACCGGCAAATGAAAAACTGTTTTTT.